Shown below are 30 T cell receptor beta chains from a single sample sequenced in a study of beta chain features in type 1 diabetes. Sequenced material consisted of expressed TCRB transcripts (all of the isolated RNA was reverse transcribed). Clones were read by immunoSEQ multiplex PCR, and TCRdb kept only the in-frame ones, dropping some. The table has hundreds of thousands of clones, about 14% seen once. Sequencing used naive CD4+ T cells from blood. The receptors shown here come from a man between 18 and 29 years old in good health.

This chain joins TRBV6-4 and TRBJ1-6; 7 bases align to TRBD1. The junction had 6 bases not matched to a gene; V was cut back by 6 bases and J by 7 bases. Germline V lookup: CDR1 MRHNA, CDR2 SNTAGT. The length of the CDR3 is 14 residues. In nucleotides, the CDR3 is TGTGCCAGCAGCGTTACAGGGGTAAATTCACCCCTCCACTTT. Translating it yields CASSVTGVNSPLHF.

This chain connects TRBV5-4 to TRBJ2-5; D ambiguous. CDR3 size: 14 residues. The V gene's germline CDR1 is SGHNT and CDR2 YYREEE (reference sequence). Trimming removed 0 bases from V and 0 bases from J, with 6 bases in between. CDR3 region: CASSLEGYQETQYF. CDR3 in DNA: TGTGCCAGCAGCTTGGAAGGGTACCAAGAGACCCAGTACTTC.

This clone was counted a few times. The chain is built from TRBV18 and TRBJ1-2; the D is unclear. Looked up from germline, CDR1 is KGHSH and CDR2 is LQKENI. The CDR3 contains 15 residues. The V gene lost 3 bases and the J gene lost 0 bases, with 11 bases spanning the gap. The CDR3 coding sequence is TGTGCCAGCTCACCCCCCCTGGGAACTAACTATGGCTACACCTTC. Amino acid sequence: CASSPPLGTNYGYTF. The full variable domain, its missing parts supplied by reference TRBV18 and TRBJ1-2, is NAGVMQNPRHLVRRRGQEARLRCSPMKGHSHVYWYRQLPEEGLKFMVYLQKENIIDESGMPKERFSAEFPKEGPSILRIQQVVRGDSAAYFCASSPPLGTNYGYTFGSGTRLTVV.

This clone has only a few counts. This chain uses TRBV7-2 with TRBJ2-3; TRBD2 is a possible D gene (5 bases). Germline V gives CDR1 SGHTA, CDR2 FQGNSA. V shed 1 base and J shed 4 bases, with 12 bases lying between them. CDR3 length equals 15 residues. CDR3 nucleotide sequence: TGTGCCAGCAGCTTAGGTGGGAGACGGCCAGATACGCAGTATTTT. It encodes CASSLGGRRPDTQYF.

J is TRBJ2-7 and V is TRBV5-6, with D uncertain. Per the germline V gene, CDR1 is SGHDT and CDR2 is YYEEEE. The V and J ends lost 4 bases and 2 bases respectively, with 16 bases between them. This CDR3 spans 15 amino acids. The CDR3 region is CASSPEAPRTYEQYF. The CDR3 DNA sequence: TGTGCCAGCAGCCCCGAGGCACCTAGAACCTACGAGCAGTACTTC.

This clone was seen more than once but under ten times. V is TRBV7-6 and J is TRBJ2-1, with D perhaps TRBD2 (5 bases). V lost 5 bases, J lost 4 bases, and 18 bases lay in between. This CDR3 is 16 amino acids long. Germline V CDR1 and CDR2: SGHVS, FNYEAQ. The CDR3 DNA reads TGTGCCAGCAGCGACCCCTGGAGCGGTCTTTACAATGAGCAGTTCTTC. Translating it yields CASSDPWSGLYNEQFF.

With regard to this clone: The same CDR3 arises from other DNA sequences in this sample as well. This chain joins TRBV28 and TRBJ2-1; possible D gene TRBD1, 6 bases. CDR3 length equals 12 residues. Trimming shortened V by 6 bases and J by 8 bases, and 11 bases separated the two germline ends. CDR1 MDHEN and CDR2 SYDVKM come from the germline V gene. CDR3 protein: CASSPRGDEQFF. In nucleotides, the CDR3 is TGTGCCAGCAGCCCCAGGGGAGATGAGCAGTTCTTC.

The sample holds a few counts of this clone. This chain joins TRBV6-5 and TRBJ2-7, with D possibly matching TRBD1 (6 bases). Germline lookup yields CDR1 MNHEY and CDR2 SVGAGI. The CDR3 is 13 amino acids. The germline V and J ends were trimmed by 6 bases and 2 bases, with 11 bases remaining between them. CDR3 loop: CASRNSGAYEQYF. The CDR3 DNA sequence: TGTGCCAGCAGAAATTCAGGGGCCTACGAGCAGTACTTC.

This clone was observed a handful of times. This chain joins TRBV7-9 and TRBJ1-2; 11 bases fit TRBD1. The CDR3 runs to 15 residues. Trimming took 3 bases from V and 4 from J; bases not matched to a gene: 4. Looked up from germline, CDR1 is SEHNR and CDR2 is FQNEAQ (reference sequence). CDR3 region: CASSLGTGGGYGYTF. In DNA form, the CDR3 reads TGTGCCAGCAGCTTGGGGACAGGGGGAGGCTATGGCTACACCTTC.

This clone appeared a few times. The genes are TRBV5-1 and TRBJ2-1; 7 nucleotides agree with TRBD2. Germline V gives CDR1 SGHRS, CDR2 YFSETQ. The CDR3 totals 17 residues. Trimming cost V 3 bases and J 6 bases; bases outside gene matches: 15. CDR3 DNA: TGCGCCAGCAGCTATCCCGCGGGGGATTTCGGGCTCAATGAGCAGTTCTTC. It translates to CASSYPAGDFGLNEQFF.

The table lists this clone with a few counts. The V and J genes are TRBV9 and TRBJ2-1; a weak D match, TRBD2 (6 bases). The ends were cut back, 2 bases at V and 0 bases at J, with 9 bases in the middle. Germline assignment: CDR1 SGDLS and CDR2 YYNGEE. The CDR3 has 15 residues. DNA for the CDR3: TGTGCCAGCAGCGTGGAGGGGCGCTCCTACAATGAGCAGTTCTTC. This sequence encodes CASSVEGRSYNEQFF.

This clone has just a few counts. The V call is TRBV19, the J call TRBJ2-5; D uncertain. The CDR3 is 11 residues long. V was cut by 6 bases and J by 5 bases, with 7 bases left in between. The germline gives CDR1 LNHDA, CDR2 SQIVND (reference sequence). The CDR3 DNA is TGTGCCAGTAGCGAAGGGGAGACCCAGTACTTC. This translates into CASSEGETQYF.

J is TRBJ1-2 and V is TRBV28; D not certain. The ends were cut back, 3 bases at V and 4 bases at J, with 12 bases in the middle. CDR1 and CDR2 (germline): MDHEN, SYDVKM. CDR3 length: 14 amino acids. The DNA for the CDR3 is TGTGCCAGCAGTTTGGAGCATAGTACCTATGGCTACACCTTC. Amino acid sequence: CASSLEHSTYGYTF.

The chain is built from TRBV7-3 and TRBJ2-1; 10 nucleotides agree with TRBD2. The germline gives CDR1 SGHTA, CDR2 FQGTGA. Trimming took 1 base from V and 0 from J; bases not matched to a gene: 3. CDR3 length equals 17 residues. In DNA form, the CDR3 reads TGTGCCAGCAGCTTAAAACCTAGCGGGAGCTCCTACAATGAGCAGTTCTTC. Translated, it gives CASSLKPSGSSYNEQFF.

V and J are TRBV29-1 and TRBJ2-5; TRBD1 matches at 8 bases. The J call may be wrong; the DNA end is better matched by TRBJ2-7. The CDR3 runs to 14 residues. Germline CDR1 is SQVTM and CDR2 is ANQGSEA. CDR3 protein: CSVADWTGSHEQYF. The CDR3 DNA sequence: TGCAGCGTCGCGGACTGGACAGGGTCTCACGAGCAGTACTTC.

This clone turned up a few times. V usage is TRBV28 and J usage is TRBJ2-7; 10 bases agree with TRBD1. The J segment lost 4 bases and the V segment lost 3 bases, leaving 9 bases of the junction unmatched. CDR3 length equals 16 residues. Germline V gene sequence: CDR1 MDHEN, CDR2 SYDVKM. The CDR3 DNA reads as TGTGCCAGCAGTTTTACGGGGACAGGGGTTTCTTACGAGCAGTACTTC. Translation gives CASSFTGTGVSYEQYF.

In its sample, this clone was seen a few times. V usage is TRBV10-3 and J usage is TRBJ2-7, with 9 bases matching TRBD1. J was trimmed by 3 bases and V by 7 bases; bases with no gene match: 7. The length of the CDR3 is 14 residues. Germline CDR1 reads ENHRY; CDR2 reads SYGVKD. The DNA for the CDR3 is TGTGCCATCACTCGACAGGGGGACTTCTACGAGCAGTACTTC. It encodes CAITRQGDFYEQYF.

This clone was found a few times. The chain uses TRBV19 and TRBJ1-5, with 7 bases identical to TRBD1. This CDR3 has 16 residues. After removal of 3 bases from V and 3 bases from J, the junction contained 8 bases not matched to a gene. Germline CDR1 and CDR2: LNHDA and SQIVND (reference sequence). The chain's CDR3 is CASSIPTGTDNQPQHF. The CDR3 coding sequence is TGTGCCAGTAGTATCCCGACAGGGACGGACAATCAGCCCCAGCATTTT.

About this clone itself: The same CDR3 can be traced to other DNA sequences in this sample. This rearrangement joins TRBV9 to TRBJ2-2; the D is unclear. Looked up from germline, CDR1 is SGDLS and CDR2 is YYNGEE. The ends were cut back, 2 bases at V and 1 base at J, with 6 bases in the middle. The CDR3 has 14 residues. DNA of the CDR3: TGTGCCAGCAGCGTCGCAGGGAACACCGGGGAGCTGTTTTTT. Residues: CASSVAGNTGELFF.

This clone showed up just a few times. CDR3 in DNA: TGCGCCAGCAGCTTGGAAGTAGCGGGAGGTAATGAGCAGTTCTTC. It specifies CASSLEVAGGNEQFF. The chain uses TRBV5-1 and TRBJ2-1; 10 bases align to TRBD2. V shed 0 bases and J 7 bases; nucleotides not matched to a gene: 4. The CDR3 extends over 15 amino acids. Germline lookup yields CDR1 SGHRS and CDR2 YFSETQ.

V gene TRBV19 combines with J gene TRBJ2-5, with D perhaps TRBD2 (7 bases). Germline assignment: CDR1 LNHDA and CDR2 SQIVND (reference sequence). The V gene lost 3 bases and the J gene lost 1 base, with 9 bases spanning the gap. CDR3 length: 14 amino acids. The CDR3 sequence: CASSMGGLQETQYF. The DNA of the CDR3 is TGTGCCAGTAGTATGGGGGGGCTCCAAGAGACCCAGTACTTC.

The V call is TRBV28, the J call TRBJ2-1, with 7 bases fitting TRBD2. Germline V gene data show CDR1 as MDHEN and CDR2 as SYDVKM. Unmatched junction bases numbered 4, after V lost 2 bases and J lost 3 bases. CDR3 length equals 15 residues. The CDR3 DNA sequence: TGTGCCAGCAGTTTAGTGGGGAGGGACTACAATGAGCAGTTCTTC. The encoded protein is CASSLVGRDYNEQFF.

The DNA of the CDR3 is TGTGCCAGCAGTAAGGGACAGGGGACGGGAACCGGGGAGCTGTTTTTT. Its translation is CASSKGQGTGTGELFF. V gene TRBV28 combines with J gene TRBJ2-2, with TRBD1 identical over 10 bases. The germline gives CDR1 MDHEN, CDR2 SYDVKM. The CDR3 is 16 amino acids. Trimming cost V 5 bases and J 5 bases; bases outside gene matches: 8.

J is TRBJ2-7 and V is TRBV30; 11 nucleotides match TRBD1. Trimming removed 6 bases from V and 5 bases from J; junction bases left unmatched: 9. This CDR3 contains 14 residues. The V gene's germline CDR1 is GTSNPN and CDR2 SVGIG (reference sequence). CDR3 in DNA: TGTGCCTGTCTTTACCGGGACAGGGGGAACGAGCAGTACTTC. This encodes CACLYRDRGNEQYF.

The chain recombines TRBV6-5 with TRBJ2-3, with D tentatively TRBD1 or TRBD2 (6 bases each). V shed 8 bases and J shed 1 base, with 13 bases lying between them. CDR1 and CDR2 from the germline V gene are MNHEY and SVGAGI. The CDR3 length is 14 residues. The CDR3 spells CASWGALGTDTQYF. As DNA, the CDR3 is TGTGCCAGCTGGGGGGCGCTGGGCACAGATACGCAGTATTTT.

J is TRBJ2-7 and V is TRBV30, with TRBD1 matching 8 bases. Losses at the gene ends were 7 bases for V and 3 bases for J; bases not matched to a gene: 14. This CDR3 region has 15 residues. Germline values: CDR1 GTSNPN, CDR2 SVGIG (reference sequence). CDR3: CASTRVGTGLYEQYF. In DNA form, the CDR3 reads TGTGCCTCCACGCGGGTAGGGACAGGCCTCTACGAGCAGTACTTC. The entire variable domain, with the rest obtained from reference TRBV30 and TRBJ2-7, is as follows: SQTIHQWPATLVQPVGSPLSLECTVEGTSNPNLYWYRQAAGRGLQLLFYSVGIGQISSEVPQNLSASRPQDRQFILSSKKLLLSDSGFYLCASTRVGTGLYEQYFGPGTRLTVT.

The V and J genes are TRBV7-9 and TRBJ2-7; 8 bases are shared with TRBD1. The ends lost 5 bases at V and 2 bases at J; junction bases unmatched: 8. The V gene's germline CDR1 is SEHNR and CDR2 FQNEAQ (reference sequence). The length of the CDR3 is 15 residues. The CDR3 is CASSQSGQAAYEQYF. The CDR3 nucleotides are TGTGCCAGCAGCCAGTCGGGACAGGCCGCCTACGAGCAGTACTTC.

The V and J genes are TRBV27 and TRBJ2-7, with D possibly being TRBD2 (6 bases). Trimming shortened V by 5 bases and J by 0 bases, and 17 bases separated the two germline ends. Germline V gives CDR1 MNHEY, CDR2 SMNVEV (reference sequence). The CDR3 runs 16 residues. The CDR3 spells CASSPYWRGSSYEQYF. The CDR3 nucleotides are TGTGCCAGCAGTCCCTACTGGCGGGGCAGCTCCTACGAGCAGTACTTC.

The gene calls are TRBV5-6 and TRBJ1-1; D remains unclear. This CDR3 contains 13 residues. V was trimmed by 0 bases and J by 5 bases, leaving 8 bases between them. Germline values: CDR1 SGHDT, CDR2 YYEEEE. The CDR3: CASSLGDETEAFF. Here the CDR3 DNA reads TGTGCCAGCAGCTTGGGCGATGAGACTGAAGCTTTCTTT.

The rearrangement uses TRBV4-2 and TRBJ2-1, with D perhaps matching TRBD2 (5 bases). Germline V gene data show CDR1 as LGHNA and CDR2 as YNFKEQ. V shed 6 bases and J shed 4 bases, with 16 bases lying between them. This CDR3 region has 15 residues. The CDR3 region is CASSRHAGVYNEQFF. The DNA of the CDR3 is TGTGCCAGCAGTAGACACGCCGGGGTATACAATGAGCAGTTCTTC.